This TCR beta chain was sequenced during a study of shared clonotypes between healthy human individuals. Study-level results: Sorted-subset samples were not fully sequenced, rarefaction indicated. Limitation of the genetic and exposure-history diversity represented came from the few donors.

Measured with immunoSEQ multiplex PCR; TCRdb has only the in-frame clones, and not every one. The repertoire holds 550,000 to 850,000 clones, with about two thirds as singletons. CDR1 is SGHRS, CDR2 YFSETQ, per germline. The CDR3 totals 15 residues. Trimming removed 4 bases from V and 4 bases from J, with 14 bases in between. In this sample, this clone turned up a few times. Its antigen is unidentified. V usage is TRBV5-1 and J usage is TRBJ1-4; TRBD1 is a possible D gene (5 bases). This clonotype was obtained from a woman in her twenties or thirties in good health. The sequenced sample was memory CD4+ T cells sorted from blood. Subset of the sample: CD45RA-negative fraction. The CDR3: CASSPDRTFNEKLFF. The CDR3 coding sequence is TGCGCCAGCAGCCCCGACAGAACCTTTAATGAAAAACTGTTTTTT.